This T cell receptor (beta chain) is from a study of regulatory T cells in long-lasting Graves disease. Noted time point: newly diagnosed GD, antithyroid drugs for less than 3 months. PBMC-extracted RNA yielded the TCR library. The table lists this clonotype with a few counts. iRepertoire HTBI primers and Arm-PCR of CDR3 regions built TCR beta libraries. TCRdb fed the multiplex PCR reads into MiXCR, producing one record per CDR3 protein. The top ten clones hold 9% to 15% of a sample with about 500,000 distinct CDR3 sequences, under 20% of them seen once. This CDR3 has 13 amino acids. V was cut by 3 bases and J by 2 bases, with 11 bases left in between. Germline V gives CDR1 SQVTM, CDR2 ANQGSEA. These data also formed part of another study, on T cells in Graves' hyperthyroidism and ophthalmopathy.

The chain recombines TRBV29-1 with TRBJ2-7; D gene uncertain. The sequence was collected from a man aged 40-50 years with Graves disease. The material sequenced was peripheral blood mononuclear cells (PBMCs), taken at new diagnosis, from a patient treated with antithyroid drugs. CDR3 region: CSVDGLEPYEQYF. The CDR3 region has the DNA TGCAGCGTTGATGGCCTAGAACCCTACGAGCAGTACTTC.